This is a list of T cell receptor beta chains from one sample in a study of shared clonotypes between healthy human individuals. Data came from immunoSEQ multiplex PCR; TCRdb stores just in-frame clones and leaves some out. The table records more than 2,000,000 clones, approximately 93% of them present only once. The sequencing input was naive CD4+ T cells from PBMCs. These receptors were taken from a man aged 18-30 years in good health. Some clones in this sample may be carry-over from other donors' samples. CDR3s include the opening cysteine and the closing phenylalanine or tryptophan. A D gene is named only where the DNA matches it firmly. Clone size, where shown, is once, few, many, or a class for clones that have expanded.

j_call: TRBJ2-7
v_call: TRBV5-1
clone_size: -
d_call: TRBD1
cdr3_aa: CASSTGQGTYEQYF
cdr3_nt: TGCGCCAGCAGCACCGGACAGGGAACCTACGAGCAGTACTTC

j_call: TRBJ1-4
v_call: TRBV4-3
clone_size: -
d_call: -
cdr3_aa: CASSQGASLTNEKLFF
cdr3_nt: TGCGCCAGCAGCCAAGGAGCATCACTGACTAATGAAAAACTGTTTTTT

j_call: TRBJ1-3
v_call: TRBV9
clone_size: -
d_call: -
cdr3_aa: CASSVEQVGNTIYF
cdr3_nt: TGTGCCAGCAGCGTAGAACAAGTGGGAAACACCATATATTTT

j_call: TRBJ2-1
v_call: TRBV11-1
clone_size: -
d_call: TRBD2
cdr3_aa: CASSLVGIAGYNEQFF
cdr3_nt: TGTGCCAGCAGCTTAGTAGGGATAGCGGGTTACAATGAGCAGTTCTTC

j_call: TRBJ1-3
v_call: TRBV27
clone_size: -
d_call: TRBD1
cdr3_aa: CASRNLGTGQQNTIYF
cdr3_nt: TGTGCCAGCAGGAACCTGGGGACAGGGCAGCAGAACACCATATATTTT

j_call: TRBJ2-1
v_call: TRBV5-1
clone_size: -
d_call: TRBD2
cdr3_aa: CASSLGGRAYNEQFF
cdr3_nt: TGCGCCAGCAGCTTAGGCGGGAGAGCCTACAATGAGCAGTTCTTC

j_call: TRBJ2-5
v_call: TRBV5-1
clone_size: -
d_call: TRBD1
cdr3_aa: CASSSRTGVLETQYF
cdr3_nt: TGCGCCAGCAGCTCGAGGACAGGTGTATTGGAGACCCAGTACTTC

j_call: TRBJ2-2
v_call: TRBV28
clone_size: once
d_call: -
cdr3_aa: CASSLVTQGLSNTGELFF
cdr3_nt: TGTGCCAGCAGTTTAGTTACTCAGGGACTTAGTAACACCGGGGAGCTGTTTTTT

j_call: TRBJ1-1
v_call: TRBV27
clone_size: -
d_call: -
cdr3_aa: CASNLGGLNTEAFF
cdr3_nt: TGTGCCAGCAATCTGGGAGGGTTGAACACTGAAGCTTTCTTT

j_call: TRBJ2-7
v_call: TRBV11-2
clone_size: -
d_call: -
cdr3_aa: CASSLVPQSEQYF
cdr3_nt: TGTGCCAGCAGCTTAGTCCCCCAATCCGAGCAGTACTTC

j_call: TRBJ1-1
v_call: TRBV7-9
clone_size: -
d_call: -
cdr3_aa: CASSLFGGETEAFF
cdr3_nt: TGTGCCAGCAGCTTATTCGGGGGAGAGACTGAAGCTTTCTTT

j_call: TRBJ1-5
v_call: TRBV7-9
clone_size: -
d_call: -
cdr3_aa: CASSPAGGRRQPQHF
cdr3_nt: TGTGCCAGCAGCCCGGCGGGGGGGCGGAGGCAGCCCCAGCATTTT

j_call: TRBJ1-4
v_call: TRBV9
clone_size: once
d_call: TRBD1
cdr3_aa: CASSPYPGGEGKLFF
cdr3_nt: TGTGCCAGCAGCCCATACCCAGGGGGCGAGGGAAAACTGTTTTTT

j_call: TRBJ1-2
v_call: TRBV5-5
clone_size: -
d_call: -
cdr3_aa: CASSLVSPNYGYTF
cdr3_nt: TGTGCCAGCAGCTTGGTGTCGCCCAACTATGGCTACACCTTC

j_call: TRBJ2-1
v_call: TRBV6-6
clone_size: -
d_call: TRBD2
cdr3_aa: CASRTAGGPDEQFF
cdr3_nt: TGTGCCAGCAGGACGGCGGGAGGGCCTGATGAGCAGTTCTTC

j_call: TRBJ2-7
v_call: TRBV28
clone_size: -
d_call: -
cdr3_aa: CASSLKGVDEQYF
cdr3_nt: TGTGCCAGCAGTTTAAAAGGGGTAGACGAGCAGTACTTC

j_call: TRBJ2-5
v_call: TRBV7-3
clone_size: -
d_call: TRBD2
cdr3_aa: CASSLSGTSGGGQETQYF
cdr3_nt: TGTGCCAGCAGCCTCTCCGGGACTAGCGGGGGCGGGCAAGAGACCCAGTACTTC

j_call: TRBJ1-5
v_call: TRBV6-5
clone_size: few
d_call: -
cdr3_aa: CASSYADGDSNQPQHF
cdr3_nt: TGTGCCAGCAGTTACGCGGACGGTGATAGCAATCAGCCCCAGCATTTT

j_call: TRBJ2-2
v_call: TRBV6-5
clone_size: -
d_call: TRBD2
cdr3_aa: CASRGGRSGGELFF
cdr3_nt: TGTGCCAGCAGGGGCGGGAGGTCAGGCGGGGAGCTGTTTTTT

j_call: TRBJ1-1
v_call: TRBV11-2
clone_size: -
d_call: -
cdr3_aa: CASSSNKGPNTEAFF
cdr3_nt: TGTGCCAGCAGCTCAAATAAGGGACCTAACACTGAAGCTTTCTTT

j_call: TRBJ1-1
v_call: TRBV4-1
clone_size: -
d_call: -
cdr3_aa: CASSQGVWNTEAFF
cdr3_nt: TGCGCCAGCAGCCAAGGGGTCTGGAACACTGAAGCTTTCTTT

j_call: TRBJ1-1
v_call: TRBV30
clone_size: -
d_call: -
cdr3_aa: CAWLGQLNTEAFF
cdr3_nt: TGTGCCTGGTTGGGACAACTGAACACTGAAGCTTTCTTT

j_call: TRBJ1-1
v_call: TRBV6-5
clone_size: -
d_call: -
cdr3_aa: CASRALAGNTEAFF
cdr3_nt: TGTGCCAGCAGAGCTCTGGCAGGGAACACTGAAGCTTTCTTT

j_call: TRBJ2-7
v_call: TRBV28
clone_size: -
d_call: TRBD2
cdr3_aa: CASRVPGLSGGYEQYF
cdr3_nt: TGTGCCAGCAGGGTACCGGGACTTTCGGGGGGGTACGAGCAGTACTTC

j_call: TRBJ2-7
v_call: TRBV2
clone_size: once
d_call: -
cdr3_aa: CASSVPGIYEQYF
cdr3_nt: TGTGCCAGCAGTGTCCCAGGGATCTACGAGCAGTACTTC

j_call: TRBJ2-3
v_call: TRBV28
clone_size: -
d_call: -
cdr3_aa: CASSLQGRADTQYF
cdr3_nt: TGTGCCAGCAGTTTACAGGGGAGGGCAGATACGCAGTATTTT

j_call: TRBJ1-1
v_call: TRBV7-2
clone_size: -
d_call: TRBD1
cdr3_aa: CASSLDRGREVFF
cdr3_nt: TGTGCCAGCAGCCTCGACAGGGGGCGGGAAGTTTTCTTT

j_call: TRBJ2-1
v_call: TRBV9
clone_size: -
d_call: -
cdr3_aa: CASSVIAESYNEQFF
cdr3_nt: TGTGCCAGCAGCGTGATAGCGGAGTCCTACAATGAGCAGTTCTTC

j_call: TRBJ1-1
v_call: TRBV6-5
clone_size: -
d_call: TRBD1
cdr3_aa: CASSYERGGASTEAFF
cdr3_nt: TGTGCCAGCAGTTACGAGAGAGGGGGCGCGTCCACTGAAGCTTTCTTT

j_call: TRBJ1-2
v_call: TRBV30
clone_size: -
d_call: -
cdr3_aa: CAWSVQTGNYGYTF
cdr3_nt: TGTGCCTGGAGTGTACAAACGGGGAACTATGGCTACACCTTC

j_call: TRBJ2-5
v_call: TRBV9
clone_size: -
d_call: TRBD2
cdr3_aa: CASSVGSQAGGTGETQYF
cdr3_nt: TGTGCCAGCAGCGTAGGGAGCCAGGCGGGAGGGACCGGGGAGACCCAGTACTTC

j_call: TRBJ2-5
v_call: TRBV5-1
clone_size: -
d_call: -
cdr3_aa: CASSLENPKGTQYF
cdr3_nt: TGCGCCAGCAGCTTGGAGAACCCAAAGGGGACCCAGTACTTC

j_call: TRBJ2-1
v_call: TRBV7-2
clone_size: once
d_call: TRBD1
cdr3_aa: CASSLEGGAEQFF
cdr3_nt: TGTGCCAGCAGCTTAGAAGGGGGCGCGGAGCAGTTCTTC

j_call: TRBJ2-1
v_call: TRBV29-1
clone_size: -
d_call: TRBD2
cdr3_aa: CSVAGLAGNEQFF
cdr3_nt: TGCAGCGTTGCGGGACTAGCAGGCAATGAGCAGTTCTTC

j_call: TRBJ2-7
v_call: TRBV28
clone_size: -
d_call: TRBD1
cdr3_aa: CASRGQAYSYEQYF
cdr3_nt: TGTGCCAGCAGGGGACAGGCCTACTCCTACGAGCAGTACTTC

j_call: TRBJ1-4
v_call: TRBV28
clone_size: -
d_call: -
cdr3_aa: CASSLIGGDEKLFF
cdr3_nt: TGTGCCAGCAGTTTAATCGGGGGTGATGAAAAACTGTTTTTT

j_call: TRBJ2-3
v_call: TRBV6-6
clone_size: -
d_call: -
cdr3_aa: CASSLSGADTQYF
cdr3_nt: TGTGCCAGCAGTCTTAGCGGAGCAGATACGCAGTATTTT

j_call: TRBJ1-3
v_call: TRBV11-2
clone_size: -
d_call: -
cdr3_aa: CASSPWTSKSSGNTIYF
cdr3_nt: TGTGCCAGCAGCCCTTGGACTTCCAAGAGCTCTGGAAACACCATATATTTT

j_call: TRBJ1-2
v_call: TRBV2
clone_size: -
d_call: TRBD1
cdr3_aa: CASRAGGTDGYTF
cdr3_nt: TGTGCCAGCAGGGCTGGCGGGACAGATGGCTACACCTTC

j_call: TRBJ2-1
v_call: TRBV30
clone_size: -
d_call: -
cdr3_aa: CAWSVLVGVGEQFF
cdr3_nt: TGTGCCTGGAGTGTACTGGTGGGAGTAGGTGAGCAGTTCTTC

j_call: TRBJ2-5
v_call: TRBV28
clone_size: -
d_call: -
cdr3_aa: CASSLGGALQETQYF
cdr3_nt: TGTGCCAGCAGTTTAGGAGGGGCTCTCCAAGAGACCCAGTACTTC

j_call: TRBJ1-2
v_call: TRBV6-5
clone_size: -
d_call: TRBD1
cdr3_aa: CASSYRGLEGYTF
cdr3_nt: TGTGCCAGCAGTTACAGGGGGCTGGAGGGCTACACCTTC

j_call: TRBJ2-7
v_call: TRBV5-1
clone_size: -
d_call: -
cdr3_aa: CASSLERPPLGEQYF
cdr3_nt: TGCGCCAGTAGCTTGGAGCGGCCGCCGCTCGGAGAGCAGTACTTC

j_call: TRBJ1-2
v_call: TRBV7-9
clone_size: -
d_call: -
cdr3_aa: CASSLPIDGPLVDYTF
cdr3_nt: TGTGCCAGCAGCTTACCGATAGATGGGCCCTTAGTTGACTACACCTTC

j_call: TRBJ1-1
v_call: TRBV18
clone_size: -
d_call: TRBD1
cdr3_aa: CASSPQGAIEAFF
cdr3_nt: TGTGCCAGCTCACCACAGGGGGCGATTGAAGCTTTCTTT

j_call: TRBJ1-1
v_call: TRBV9
clone_size: -
d_call: -
cdr3_aa: CASSPKRSVRETEAFF
cdr3_nt: TGTGCCAGCAGCCCGAAAAGGTCTGTTCGGGAGACTGAAGCTTTCTTT

j_call: TRBJ1-4
v_call: TRBV5-1
clone_size: -
d_call: TRBD1
cdr3_aa: CASRHTGDDEKLFF
cdr3_nt: TGCGCCAGCAGACATACAGGGGATGATGAAAAACTGTTTTTT

j_call: TRBJ2-7
v_call: TRBV9
clone_size: -
d_call: TRBD1
cdr3_aa: CASSGDRFGEQYF
cdr3_nt: TGTGCCAGCAGCGGGGACAGGTTTGGCGAGCAGTACTTC

j_call: TRBJ2-7
v_call: TRBV2
clone_size: -
d_call: -
cdr3_aa: CASAPTGSYEQYF
cdr3_nt: TGTGCCAGCGCCCCGACGGGTTCCTACGAGCAGTACTTC

j_call: TRBJ2-1
v_call: TRBV2
clone_size: -
d_call: -
cdr3_aa: CASRDLSAGYNEQFF
cdr3_nt: TGTGCCAGCAGGGACCTTTCGGCGGGCTACAATGAGCAGTTCTTC

j_call: TRBJ2-2
v_call: TRBV9
clone_size: -
d_call: -
cdr3_aa: CASSSDANTGELFF
cdr3_nt: TGTGCCAGCAGCTCAGACGCGAACACCGGGGAGCTGTTTTTT